This is a list of T cell receptor beta chains from one sample in a study of cytomegalovirus exposure and HLA in healthy donors. Method: immunoSEQ multiplex PCR; TCRdb's copy keeps in-frame clones and lacks some. The sample has about 110,000 clones; approximately 80% are singletons. The sequenced material came from PBMCs. These receptors were taken from a human donor in good health. Each CDR3 is given with its conserved first and last residue. The order of the fields is CDR3 DNA, CDR3 protein, D gene, J gene, clone size, V gene. The D gene is left open where the match is weak. Clone sizes are given selectively: once, few, many, or a class where the clone is expanded.

TGTGCCAGCAGGGGACAGGGGGACACCGGGGAGCTGTTTTTT	CASRGQGDTGELFF	TRBD1	TRBJ2-2	NA	TRBV25-1
TGTGCCAGCAGTCTCGCGAATGGCTACGAGCAGTACTTC	CASSLANGYEQYF	NA	TRBJ2-7	once	TRBV25-1
TGTGCCAGCAGCTTCGGGACTAACACCGGGGAGCTGTTTTTT	CASSFGTNTGELFF	NA	TRBJ2-2	once	TRBV11-1
TGTGCCAGTACCGGGACAGCTCTCATCTCGGGTGAAAAACTGTTTTTT	CASTGTALISGEKLFF	TRBD1	TRBJ1-4	NA	TRBV25-1
TGTGCCAGCAGCTTAGCGACCGGGACAGGGAATGAAGCTTTCTTT	CASSLATGTGNEAFF	TRBD1	TRBJ1-1	once	TRBV11-3
TGCAGCGCGCGGACTAGCGGGAGATCAGGGGAGCAGTTCTTC	CSARTSGRSGEQFF	TRBD2	TRBJ2-1	few	TRBV29-1
TGCGCCAGCAGTGCTGGGGCTTACCCTTACGAGCAGTACTTC	CASSAGAYPYEQYF	NA	TRBJ2-7	NA	TRBV10-1
TGTGCCAGTAGTGTGCTAGCGGGGGAAATCTCCTACGAGCAGTACTTC	CASSVLAGEISYEQYF	TRBD2	TRBJ2-7	NA	TRBV19
TGTGCCAGCAGCTTAGGGGGGACAGGGCGAGCTTTCTTT	CASSLGGTGRAFF	TRBD1	TRBJ1-1	NA	TRBV11-3
TGCTCCGGATCCGGGACAGGGAGACAGAACACTGAAGCTTTCTTT	CSGSGTGRQNTEAFF	TRBD1	TRBJ1-1	NA	TRBV10-1
TGTGCCAGTAGTAGGGGACTCCTGAATGAGCAGTTCTTC	CASSRGLLNEQFF	NA	TRBJ2-1	once	TRBV19
TGTGCCAGCAGACAGGGACTAGCGGGCTACGAGCAGTACTTC	CASRQGLAGYEQYF	TRBD2	TRBJ2-7	NA	TRBV11-2
TGTGCCAGCAGCCAAGACGGGACTAGCGGCGAGCAGTACTTC	CASSQDGTSGEQYF	TRBD2	TRBJ2-7	NA	TRBV14
TGTGCCAGCAGCCCCTATAGCGGTCCCGGGGAGCTGTTTTTT	CASSPYSGPGELFF	NA	TRBJ2-2	once	TRBV7-6
TGTGCCAGCAGTGACCGAGCTAACTATGGCTACACCTTC	CASSDRANYGYTF	NA	TRBJ1-2	NA	TRBV6-1
TGCAGCGTTCAAGAAGGGACAGGGGAGACAGATACGCAGTATTTT	CSVQEGTGETDTQYF	TRBD1	TRBJ2-3	NA	TRBV29-1
TGTGCCAGCACGACAGAATCCTACGAGCAGTACTTC	CASTTESYEQYF	NA	TRBJ2-7	NA	TRBV2
TGTGCCAGCAGCGAGGGACAGGTATCTGGAAACACCATATATTTT	CASSEGQVSGNTIYF	TRBD1	TRBJ1-3	NA	TRBV6-5
TGTGCCAGCTCACCAACAGTCACGAACACTGAAGCTTTCTTT	CASSPTVTNTEAFF	NA	TRBJ1-1	few	TRBV18
TGTGCCAGCAGAGACGGACAGGGGTGGACTGAAGCTTTCTTT	CASRDGQGWTEAFF	TRBD1	TRBJ1-1	NA	TRBV6-1
TGCGCCAGCAGCTATGGACTAGCGGGGGAGACCCAGTACTTC	CASSYGLAGETQYF	TRBD2	TRBJ2-5	NA	TRBV5-1
TGCGCCAGCAGCTCCGGGACAAGCACTGAAGCTTTCTTT	CASSSGTSTEAFF	NA	TRBJ1-1	NA	TRBV5-1
TGCGCCGGCAAGTCCAGGAACACTGAAGCTTTCTTT	CAGKSRNTEAFF	NA	TRBJ1-1	NA	TRBV23-1
TGTGCCAGCAGCTTAGTTGGGACAGAGACCTACGAGCAGTACTTC	CASSLVGTETYEQYF	TRBD1	TRBJ2-7	once	TRBV7-2
TGTGCCAGCAGCTCCGGACTAGCGGGAGCCGTCGAGCAGTACTTC	CASSSGLAGAVEQYF	TRBD2	TRBJ2-7	NA	TRBV5-4
TGTGCCAGCAGTTACTCGCTGTGGGGGGGCTATGGCTACACCTTC	CASSYSLWGGYGYTF	NA	TRBJ1-2	NA	TRBV6-5
TGCGCCAGCAGCATCTATCCGGGGGGAGAGACCCAGTACTTC	CASSIYPGGETQYF	TRBD2	TRBJ2-5	once	TRBV4-1
TGTGCCATCAGCGGGACAGCGAACACTGAAGCTTTCTTT	CAISGTANTEAFF	TRBD1	TRBJ1-1	NA	TRBV10-3
TGTGCCAGCAGCTTGGGGCTAGGGGGGGCCAATGAGCAGTTCTTC	CASSLGLGGANEQFF	NA	TRBJ2-1	NA	TRBV5-4
TGTGCCAGCAGCCGGGACAGGGGGCTTGACGAGCAGTACTTC	CASSRDRGLDEQYF	TRBD1	TRBJ2-7	NA	TRBV7-2
TGTGCCAGCAGCCGGCCGCCAACCGGGAGTGACACTGAAGCTTTCTTT	CASSRPPTGSDTEAFF	NA	TRBJ1-1	once	TRBV5-4
TGTGCCAGCAGCGGGACAGGGGTGCATCAGCCCCAGCATTTT	CASSGTGVHQPQHF	TRBD1	TRBJ1-5	NA	TRBV9
TGTGCTAGTGGTTTGCCCGGACAGTTTGGCTACACCTTC	CASGLPGQFGYTF	NA	TRBJ1-2	NA	TRBV12-5
TGTGCCAGCAGTACCAGCGGGGCTGACCCCTACGAGCAGTACTTC	CASSTSGADPYEQYF	TRBD2	TRBJ2-7	NA	TRBV27
TGTGCCAGCAGTTTAAGGGACTGGGGACCAGATACGCAGTATTTT	CASSLRDWGPDTQYF	NA	TRBJ2-3	NA	TRBV28
TGTGCCAGTAGTATAGATCGAAGGACAGGAGGGTATGGTGAAGCTTTCTTT	CASSIDRRTGGYGEAFF	TRBD1	TRBJ1-1	NA	TRBV19
TGTGCCAGCAGCGTCGGACTAGCGCAGTACTTC	CASSVGLAQYF	TRBD2	TRBJ2-5	once	TRBV5-4
TGCGCCAGCAGCATTGGACTAGCCCTGAAGGTAGGAGAGACCCAGTACTTC	CASSIGLALKVGETQYF	TRBD2	TRBJ2-5	NA	TRBV5-1
TGTGCCAGCAGTGACTCGGACACCTACGAGCAGTACTTC	CASSDSDTYEQYF	NA	TRBJ2-7	few	TRBV6-4
TGTGCCAGCAGCTTAGAACTAGGGCAGCCCCAGCATTTT	CASSLELGQPQHF	NA	TRBJ1-5	NA	TRBV7-2
TGCAGCGTCCCTCCGGGGGGCGCAGTCACTGAAGCTTTCTTT	CSVPPGGAVTEAFF	NA	TRBJ1-1	NA	TRBV29-1
TGTGCCAGCAGCTATGGGGACAGGAAAAACATTCAGTACTTC	CASSYGDRKNIQYF	TRBD1	TRBJ2-4	NA	TRBV7-9
TGCGCCAGCAACCGAGCGGGAGATGGGGCCAACGTCCTGACTTTC	CASNRAGDGANVLTF	TRBD2	TRBJ2-6	NA	TRBV4-1
TGTGCCAGCAGCCCGTTGGCGGGAGGCCCCTACGAGCAGTACTTC	CASSPLAGGPYEQYF	TRBD2	TRBJ2-7	NA	TRBV7-7
TGTGCCAGTAGTCGCAGGGCGGCGGGAGGCCCTCCGAACACCGGGGAGCTGTTTTTT	CASSRRAAGGPPNTGELFF	TRBD2	TRBJ2-2	NA	TRBV19
TGCACCAGCCCCGAGGGTGTGAAGCAGTTCTTC	CTSPEGVKQFF	NA	TRBJ2-1	NA	TRBV1
TGTGCCAGTAGTATGGCTAACAGGGGGAAAGCCGGGGAGCTGTTTTTT	CASSMANRGKAGELFF	TRBD1	TRBJ2-2	NA	TRBV19
TGTGCCAGCAGCGTATCGAACGGGAGAGAGACCCAGTACTTC	CASSVSNGRETQYF	NA	TRBJ2-5	NA	TRBV9
TGTGCCAGCAGCCAAGATTTTTCCAGCGGGAAAGAGACCCAGTACTTC	CASSQDFSSGKETQYF	TRBD2	TRBJ2-5	once	TRBV4-2
TGTGCCAGCAGCCGGGACAGAGCAACCCAAGCTTTCTTT	CASSRDRATQAFF	TRBD1	TRBJ1-1	NA	TRBV11-2